This TCR beta chain was profiled in a study of blood T cell repertoires in COVID-19. Some clones are missing from TCRdb's copy, which holds only in-frame ones; the method was immunoSEQ multiplex PCR. The sample has roughly 250,000 clones; more than 70% are singletons. CDR1 and CDR2 (germline): GTSNPN, SVGIG (reference sequence). CDR3 length: 11 residues. V was trimmed by 4 bases and J by 10 bases, leaving 10 bases between them. The chain couples TRBV30 to TRBJ1-4; D unresolved. This clonotype originated in a woman aged 40 to 50 who had recovered from COVID-19. Sequenced input: peripheral blood. In DNA form, the CDR3 reads TGTGCCTGGACAACTGGGAGAAAACTGTTTTTT. It translates to CAWTTGRKLFF. Full variable domain (rest looked up from reference TRBV30 and TRBJ1-4): SQTIHQWPATLVQPVGSPLSLECTVEGTSNPNLYWYRQAAGRGLQLLFYSVGIGQISSEVPQNLSASRPQDRQFILSSKKLLLSDSGFYLCAWTTGRKLFFGSGTQLSVL.